Each of the 32 T cell receptor beta chains below was sequenced from the same sample in a study of cytomegalovirus exposure and HLA in healthy donors (dated by TCRdb to about 2017). Library method: the immunoSEQ multiplex PCR assay. The source is immuneACCESS, and TCRdb retained only in-frame sequences with V and J called. Part of the clones is not carried over; for the studies checked, unresolved V genes explain less than half of this, and the remainder is unexplained. The sample yields 150,000 to 200,000 clones; approximately 80% were counted once. The ten largest clonotypes hold 2% to 2.5% of the sample. The sequenced sample consisted of PBMCs. Receptor source: a man aged 25 to 45 in good health and CMV-seropositive.

V and J are TRBV5-6 and TRBJ2-7; D perhaps matches TRBD1 (7 bases). Trimming removed 1 base from V and 8 bases from J, with 16 bases in between. Germline lookup yields CDR1 SGHDT and CDR2 YYEEEE. CDR3 size: 14 residues. CDR3 loop: CASSLWGPGGQQYF. Written as DNA, the CDR3 is TGTGCCAGCAGCTTGTGGGGACCAGGGGGGCAGCAGTACTTC.

The rearrangement joins TRBV28 to TRBJ2-3; possible D gene TRBD2, 6 bases. Per germline, CDR1 MDHEN and CDR2 SYDVKM. V lost 5 bases and J lost 3, with 12 bases in between. The CDR3 consists of 14 residues. In nucleotides, the CDR3 is TGTGCCAGCAGTCCGTATGGGGGGACAGATACGCAGTATTTT. Protein sequence: CASSPYGGTDTQYF.

This chain links TRBV7-3 with TRBJ1-2, with TRBD1 as a possible D gene (6 bases). The V and J ends lost 2 bases and 8 bases respectively, with 12 bases between them. Germline V gene sequence: CDR1 SGHTA, CDR2 FQGTGA. This CDR3 spans 13 amino acids. The CDR3 region is CASSLEQGHGYTF. The DNA for the CDR3 is TGTGCCAGCAGCTTAGAACAGGGACACGGCTACACCTTC.

The chain combines TRBV6-5 with TRBJ1-5, with 10 bases aligning to TRBD1. CDR3 length: 14 residues. Trimming took 6 bases from V and 7 from J; bases not matched to a gene: 6. Germline V lookup: CDR1 MNHEY, CDR2 SVGAGI. CDR3 nucleotides: TGTGCCAGCAGCTCGGGACAGGGGCTCCAGCCCCAGCATTTT. It encodes CASSSGQGLQPQHF.

Note on this clone: Mismatch with germline at one junction end may stem from a read error. The V and J genes are TRBV7-7 and TRBJ2-2, with D perhaps TRBD2 (6 bases). Per germline, CDR1 SSHAT and CDR2 FNYEAQ (reference sequence). The CDR3 length is 13 residues. The chain's CDR3 is CASSLGGTGELFF. CDR3 DNA sequence: TGTGCTAGCAGCTTAGGAGGGACTGGGGAGCTGTTTTTT.

The rearrangement joins TRBV27 to TRBJ2-5, with D perhaps matching TRBD2 (6 bases). Germline CDR1 MNHEY, CDR2 SMNVEV (reference sequence). Trimming took 4 bases from V and 5 from J, leaving 11 bases between them. CDR3 length: 13 amino acids. In DNA, the CDR3 is TGTGCCAGCAGTTCCGGACGGGGGGAGACCCAGTACTTC. Translation: CASSSGRGETQYF.

The V gene is TRBV4-3, the J gene TRBJ2-5, with D possibly being TRBD1 (6 bases). The CDR3 is made up of 16 amino acids. The V gene's germline CDR1 is LGHNA and CDR2 YSLEER. Trimming left V 0 bases short and J 5 bases short, with 16 bases between. The CDR3: CASSQEGQGLRETQYF. In nucleotides, the CDR3 is TGCGCCAGCAGCCAAGAAGGCCAGGGGTTGCGGGAGACCCAGTACTTC.

The chain uses TRBV11-2 and TRBJ2-1, with D possibly matching TRBD1 (5 bases). Trimming left V 4 bases short and J 7 bases short, with 8 bases between. Germline values: CDR1 SGHAT, CDR2 FQNNGV. This CDR3 has 12 residues. The CDR3 region has the DNA TGTGCCAGCAGCTGGCCAGGGAATGAGCAGTTCTTC. Its translation: CASSWPGNEQFF.

The rearrangement links TRBV6-5 to TRBJ2-2; TRBD1 matches at 7 bases. Germline loops: CDR1 MNHEY, CDR2 SVGAGI. The CDR3 covers 14 residues. Unmatched junction bases numbered 7, after V lost 6 bases and J lost 6 bases. CDR3 sequence reads: CASRLNRGPGELFF. The CDR3 DNA sequence: TGTGCCAGCAGGCTAAACAGGGGCCCCGGGGAGCTGTTTTTT.

CDR3 sequence reads: CASNQGNYGYTF. In DNA, the CDR3 is TGTGCCAGCAACCAGGGTAACTATGGCTACACCTTC. The V call is TRBV2, the J call TRBJ1-2; tentative D call: TRBD1 (5 bases). The V gene's germline CDR1 is SNHLY and CDR2 FYNNEI. The CDR3 is 12 residues long. V was pared by 7 bases and J by 1 base, with 7 bases between.

V usage is TRBV4-1 and J usage is TRBJ2-3; 10 positions match TRBD2. Trimming at V came to 1 base and at J to 5 bases, leaving 6 bases not matched to a gene. CDR1 is MGHRA, CDR2 YSYEKL, per germline. The CDR3 covers 16 residues. DNA for the CDR3: TGCGCCAGCAGCCAAGCTCTAGCGGGGGTGGGAGATACGCAGTATTTT. This translates into CASSQALAGVGDTQYF.

The chain combines TRBV7-2 with TRBJ1-1; the match to TRBD1 covers 7 bases. The CDR3 consists of 14 residues. The germline CDR1 and CDR2 sequences are SGHTA and FQGNSA. Trimming cost V 2 bases and J 4 bases; bases outside gene matches: 4. The CDR3 bases are TGTGCCAGCAGCTTAAGGGGGCGAAGCACTGAAGCTTTCTTT. The encoded protein is CASSLRGRSTEAFF.

The CDR3 nucleotides are TGTGCCAGCACCCCTCGGACAGAATTGGATTCACCCCTCCACTTT. This encodes CASTPRTELDSPLHF. The chain joins TRBV27 to TRBJ1-6; maybe TRBD1 (6 bases). Trimming cost V 7 bases and J 8 bases, with 18 bases left between them. This CDR3 spans 15 amino acids. The V gene's germline CDR1 is MNHEY and CDR2 SMNVEV (reference sequence).

V usage is TRBV12-5 and J usage is TRBJ1-5, with D perhaps matching TRBD1 (6 bases). V shed 3 bases and J shed 1 base, with 13 bases lying between them. Germline lookup yields CDR1 LGHNT and CDR2 FRNRAP. The CDR3 spans 16 residues. This CDR3 is CASGFPNTGSNQPQHF. The CDR3, as DNA: TGTGCTAGTGGTTTCCCCAATACAGGGAGCAATCAGCCCCAGCATTTT.

The chain couples TRBV6-1 to TRBJ2-1; possible D gene TRBD1, 6 bases. V dropped 7 bases and J dropped 8 bases, with 18 bases sitting between them. Germline values: CDR1 MNHNS, CDR2 SASEGT. The CDR3 runs to 14 residues. CDR3 sequence reads: CASIEVGAGHEQFF. CDR3 nucleotides: TGTGCCAGCATCGAAGTGGGGGCCGGGCATGAGCAGTTCTTC.

The chain employs TRBV11-2 and TRBJ2-5; 9 bases agree with TRBD2. With V trimmed by 5 bases and J by 0 bases, 4 bases remained unmatched. The CDR3 contains 15 residues. Germline V CDR1 and CDR2: SGHAT, FQNNGV. The CDR3: CASSRSGGDQETQYF. CDR3 in DNA: TGTGCCAGCAGCCGTAGCGGGGGAGACCAAGAGACCCAGTACTTC.

This chain uses TRBV5-6 with TRBJ2-5; 7 bases are a match to TRBD1. The CDR3 is 14 amino acids. The J segment lost 6 bases and the V segment lost 5 bases, leaving 10 bases of the junction unmatched. CDR1 is SGHDT and CDR2 is YYEEEE in the germline V gene. CDR3 nucleotides: TGTGCCAGCAGTTCTCAGGGGGTAGTAAAGACCCAGTACTTC. Encoded protein: CASSSQGVVKTQYF.

This sequence joins TRBV20-1 and TRBJ2-3; tentative D call: TRBD1 (5 bases). The CDR3 spans 11 residues. V lost 2 bases and J 7 bases, leaving 7 bases between the germline ends. Per germline, CDR1 DFQATT and CDR2 SNEGSKA (reference sequence). The CDR3 loop is CSARQGNTQYF. The CDR3 nucleotides are TGCAGTGCTAGACAGGGAAATACGCAGTATTTT.

V gene TRBV27 combines with J gene TRBJ2-3, with 12 bases identical to TRBD2. Trimming removed 4 bases from V and 0 bases from J; junction bases left unmatched: 14. This CDR3 has 20 amino acids. Germline CDR1 MNHEY, CDR2 SMNVEV (reference sequence). CDR3 sequence reads: CASSSPGLAGPTPSTDTQYF. Written as DNA, the CDR3 is TGTGCCAGCAGTTCACCGGGACTAGCGGGTCCTACCCCTAGCACAGATACGCAGTATTTT.

J is TRBJ2-2 and V is TRBV12-5; 8 bases align to TRBD1. V was clipped by 7 bases and J by 7 bases; unmatched bases: 5. Germline values: CDR1 LGHNT, CDR2 FRNRAP. The CDR3 is 13 amino acids. The DNA for the CDR3 is TGTGCTAGTGCCCCAGGGGGCAACGGGGAGCTGTTTTTT. Its protein product is CASAPGGNGELFF.

The CDR3 DNA reads as TGTGCCAGCAGTTCAGGGGTGACCCAGTACTTC. Protein sequence: CASSSGVTQYF. The V call is TRBV6-1, the J call TRBJ2-5, with D possibly matching TRBD1 (6 bases). The ends were cut back, 5 bases at V and 7 bases at J, with 8 bases in the middle. Germline V gene data show CDR1 as MNHNS and CDR2 as SASEGT. This CDR3 has 11 residues.

The chain has TRBV11-2 and TRBJ2-5; perhaps TRBD2 as D (5 bases). Per germline, CDR1 SGHAT and CDR2 FQNNGV. The CDR3 is 15 amino acids. V lost 5 bases and J 5 bases, leaving 18 bases between the germline ends. CDR3 residues: CASSPAGGIVETQYF. The DNA of the CDR3 is TGTGCCAGCAGCCCAGCCGGAGGTATAGTTGAGACCCAGTACTTC.

The CDR3: CAISEDRETNPQHF. Here the CDR3 DNA reads TGTGCCATCAGTGAGGACAGGGAGACGAATCCCCAGCATTTT. The rearrangement uses TRBV10-3 and TRBJ1-5; 7 positions agree with TRBD1. The CDR3 totals 14 residues. The junction had 8 bases not matched to a gene; V was cut back by 2 bases and J by 10 bases. Germline CDR1 reads ENHRY; CDR2 reads SYGVKD.

This clone was counted only a few times. The V and J genes are TRBV18 and TRBJ1-5; 9 positions agree with TRBD1. Germline trimming cut 2 bases from V and 7 bases from J; bases unmatched to any gene: 6. The CDR3 is 15 residues long. Germline V gene sequence: CDR1 KGHSH, CDR2 LQKENI. This CDR3 is CASSPAGQGRQPQHF. The CDR3 DNA follows: TGTGCCAGCTCACCAGCGGGACAGGGCCGCCAGCCCCAGCATTTT.

Points on this clone: This sample also contains other DNA sequences that code for the same CDR3. The chain has TRBV7-9 and TRBJ1-1, with 9 bases lining up with TRBD1. CDR1 is SEHNR, CDR2 FQNEAQ, per germline (reference sequence). Unmatched junction bases numbered 5, after V lost 6 bases and J lost 0 bases. This CDR3 is built from 15 residues. CDR3 nucleotides: TGTGCCAGCAGTCTGGGACAGGGCATGAACACTGAAGCTTTCTTT. This translates into CASSLGQGMNTEAFF.

The chain links TRBV7-2 to TRBJ2-2; D is perhaps TRBD1 (5 bases). Per germline, CDR1 SGHTA and CDR2 FQGNSA. The CDR3 consists of 15 residues. V was clipped by 3 bases and J by 1 base, with 9 bases between them. CDR3 sequence (DNA): TGTGCCAGCAGCTTGGGGCCACAGAACACCGGGGAGCTGTTTTTT. Its protein product is CASSLGPQNTGELFF.

The chain is built from TRBV4-1 and TRBJ1-6, with TRBD1 matching 7 bases. CDR1 and CDR2 from the germline V gene are MGHRA and YSYEKL. The CDR3 runs to 15 residues. After removal of 1 base from V and 7 bases from J, the junction contained 4 bases not matched to a gene. The CDR3 coding sequence is TGCGCCAGCAGCCAAGGAGGGGGCGGGAATTCACCCCTCCACTTT. Translated: CASSQGGGGNSPLHF.

The chain links TRBV19 to TRBJ1-2; D not certain. There are 11 residues in the CDR3. Trimming cost V 6 bases and J 7 bases, with 9 bases left between them. Per germline, CDR1 LNHDA and CDR2 SQIVND (reference sequence). CDR3 region: CASSASGGYTF. The CDR3 coding sequence is TGTGCCAGTAGCGCCAGCGGTGGCTACACCTTC.

The rearrangement links TRBV9 to TRBJ1-1, with 9 nucleotides matching TRBD1. The V and J ends lost 4 bases and 1 base, in that order; junction bases with no gene match: 5. This CDR3 spans 15 amino acids. CDR1 and CDR2 from the germline V gene are SGDLS and YYNGEE. CDR3 in DNA: TGTGCCAGCAGCACCCAGGGACAGGGGAACACTGAAGCTTTCTTT. It encodes CASSTQGQGNTEAFF.

The chain joins TRBV11-1 to TRBJ1-4; the D is unclear. V was trimmed by 4 bases and J by 2 bases, leaving 8 bases between them. The CDR3 loop spans 14 amino acids. Germline V gene data show CDR1 as SGHAT and CDR2 as FQDESV (reference sequence). This chain's CDR3 is CASSSRVTNEKLFF. The CDR3 DNA reads TGTGCCAGCAGCTCGAGGGTGACTAATGAAAAACTGTTTTTT.

The V gene is TRBV5-1, the J gene TRBJ2-5, with TRBD2 as a possible D gene (6 bases). Trimming cost V 7 bases and J 5 bases, with 15 bases left between them. CDR1 is SGHRS, CDR2 YFSETQ, per germline. This CDR3 is built from 13 residues. For the CDR3, the DNA is TGCGCCAGCGGAGGGGATCTTCGGGAGACCCAGTACTTC. Amino acid sequence: CASGGDLRETQYF.

The chain carries TRBV7-2 and TRBJ1-3, with D possibly matching TRBD1 (5 bases). V lost 5 bases and J lost 4, with 15 bases in between. The CDR3 spans 15 residues. Germline V gene lookup returns CDR1 SGHTA and CDR2 FQGNSA. The CDR3 reads CASSLDRQTGNTIYF. Here the CDR3 DNA reads TGTGCCAGCAGCCTTGACAGACAGACCGGAAACACCATATATTTT.